A few counts support the clone carrying this T cell receptor (beta chain). Time point described: patch test 1, 2 weeks after DPC sensitization. The treatment: therapeutic diphenylcyclopropenone sensitization with weekly scalp DPC. As handled by the study authors: The median was about 100,000 TCRs per sample, ranging 23,224 to 690,600. TCRdb analysed the RACE reads with MiXCR anew, one entry per CDR3 protein. What appears here as the V and J calls and clone size reflects TCRdb's work, not the paper's. The table shows around 160,000 distinct CDR3 sequences, with roughly 14% occurring only once. This record comes from a study of human T cells and chemical hapten exposure. The germline gives CDR1 MGHDK, CDR2 SYGVNS. V trimming: 1 base; J trimming: 0 bases; junction bases outside the gene matches: 9. The CDR3 is made up of 18 amino acids.

The chain recombines TRBV25-1 with TRBJ2-3, with TRBD1 matching over 8 bases. The sample consisted of whole blood, taken in connection with sensitization to the hapten diphenylcyclopropenone (DPC). The sequence was obtained from a woman in her twenties or thirties with alopecia areata. Some clones in this sample may be carry-over from other donors' samples. CDR3 loop: CASSESSGTGTSTDTQYF. CDR3 sequence (DNA): TGTGCCAGCAGTGAATCTTCAGGGACAGGAACCAGCACAGATACGCAGTATTTT.